This passage covers 9 T cell receptor beta chains from one sample sequenced in a study of graft-versus-host responses after intestinal transplantation. These receptors' antigens are unknown. The data were produced by immunoSEQ multiplex PCR, yet TCRdb's version contains in-frame clones alone and is incomplete. The table has about 51,000 clones, around 90% seen once; the top ten hold under 0.65%. The sample was unstimulated CD4+ T cells sorted from spleen or lymph node cells, taken before transplant. The receptors stem from a human donor who was the organ donor for an intestinal transplant.

CDR3 DNA sequence: TGTGCCAGCAGCTTAATTTCAGGGAAGGATGGAAACACCATATATTTT. Its protein product is CASSLISGKDGNTIYF. The chain combines TRBV7-9 with TRBJ1-3; perhaps TRBD1 as D (5 bases). Between the trimmed V and J ends, which lost 2 bases and 3 bases, there was a span of 14 bases. This CDR3 is 16 amino acids long. Germline CDR1 reads SEHNR; CDR2 reads FQNEAQ (reference sequence). The variable domain in full, completed from reference TRBV7-9 and TRBJ1-3, reads DTGVSQNPRHKITKRGQNVTFRCDPISEHNRLYWYRQTLGQGPEFLTYFQNEAQLEKSRLLSDRFSAERPKGSFSTLEIQRTEQGDSAMYLCASSLISGKDGNTIYFGEGSWLTVV.

The gene calls are TRBV7-9 and TRBJ2-1, with 8 nucleotides matching TRBD1. The CDR3 spans 18 residues. Germline CDR1 is SEHNR and CDR2 is FQNEAQ (reference sequence). Trimming at V came to 4 bases and at J to 0 bases, leaving 11 bases not matched to a gene. The CDR3 DNA reads TGTGCCAGCAGCTCCAGGGGGCTAGCCTTGAGCTCCTACAATGAGCAGTTCTTC. Its protein product is CASSSRGLALSSYNEQFF.

The chain joins TRBV18 to TRBJ2-7; 9 nucleotides align to TRBD1. Unmatched junction bases numbered 8, after V lost 5 bases and J lost 3 bases. Germline CDR1 KGHSH, CDR2 LQKENI. This CDR3 region has 15 residues. CDR3 loop: CASSNTGQGGYEQYF. The CDR3 nucleotides read TGTGCCAGCTCAAATACGGGACAGGGTGGCTACGAGCAGTACTTC.

The rearrangement uses TRBV5-1 and TRBJ2-7; 8 bases agree with TRBD2. The CDR3 consists of 15 residues. Germline V lookup: CDR1 SGHRS, CDR2 YFSETQ. J was trimmed by 5 bases and V by 0 bases; bases with no gene match: 7. The DNA of the CDR3 is TGCGCCAGCAGCTTGGCGGGAGGGGTAGCGGACGAGCAGTACTTC. Translating gives CASSLAGGVADEQYF.

This clone was picked up one time. The chain recombines TRBV6-5 with TRBJ1-1; possibly TRBD1 for D (6 bases). The CDR3 extends over 16 amino acids. Between the trimmed V and J ends, which lost 0 bases and 4 bases, there was a span of 15 bases. CDR1 and CDR2 from the germline V gene are MNHEY and SVGAGI. CDR3 bases: TGTGCCAGCAGTTACTCGGGGTCAGTAGGGGGCACTGAAGCTTTCTTT. It yields the protein CASSYSGSVGGTEAFF.

The chain employs TRBV29-1 and TRBJ1-1, with D possibly being TRBD1 (5 bases). V dropped 4 bases and J dropped 1 base, with 10 bases sitting between them. CDR1 SQVTM and CDR2 ANQGSEA come from the germline V gene. CDR3 size: 13 residues. The CDR3 coding sequence is TGCAGCGTTGGCGGGGGTAGGAACACTGAAGCTTTCTTT. Its protein is CSVGGGRNTEAFF.

The chain links TRBV5-4 to TRBJ2-2; D is perhaps TRBD1 (6 bases). The V gene's germline CDR1 is SGHNT and CDR2 YYREEE (reference sequence). The V end was cut by 0 bases, the J end by 0 bases, with 15 bases between. This CDR3 is 18 amino acids long. The chain's CDR3 is CASSLAFGTPANTGELFF. CDR3 nucleotide sequence: TGTGCCAGCAGCTTGGCCTTTGGGACACCCGCGAACACCGGGGAGCTGTTTTTT. The full variable domain, completed using reference TRBV5-4 and TRBJ2-2, is ETGVTQSPTHLIKTRGQQVTLRCSSQSGHNTVSWYQQALGQGPQFIFQYYREEENGRGNFPPRFSGLQFPNYSSELNVNALELDDSALYLCASSLAFGTPANTGELFFGEGSRLTVL.

CDR3 protein: CASSAALRVSAGELFF. In nucleotides, the CDR3 is TGTGCCAGCAGCGCTGCCCTACGGGTTAGCGCCGGGGAGCTGTTTTTT. The V and J genes are TRBV9 and TRBJ2-2; maybe TRBD2 (5 bases). The CDR3 spans 16 residues. The V gene's germline CDR1 is SGDLS and CDR2 YYNGEE. V lost 3 bases and J 6 bases, leaving 18 bases between the germline ends.

The CDR3 DNA follows: TGTGCCAGCAGGTCGACCGGGACAGGGGCCTACGAGCAGTACTTC. Protein product: CASRSTGTGAYEQYF. The chain couples TRBV5-8 to TRBJ2-7; the match to TRBD1 covers 10 bases. CDR1 is SGHTS and CDR2 is YDEGEE in the germline V gene. The CDR3 sequence is 15 residues long. Trimming removed 5 bases from V and 2 bases from J; junction bases left unmatched: 7. The full variable domain, completed using reference TRBV5-8 and TRBJ2-7, is EAGVTQSPTHLIKTRGQQATLRCSPISGHTSVYWYQQALGLGLQFLLWYDEGEERNRGNFPPRFSGRQFPNYSSELNVNALELEDSALYLCASRSTGTGAYEQYFGPGTRLTVT.